The subject of this entry is one T cell receptor beta chain. The antigen is undetermined. Assay used: immunoSEQ multiplex PCR; TCRdb lists only in-frame clones, some missing. The table includes some 120,000 clones, approximately 93% detected once. This sample was included in a study of T cell responses to AZD1222 COVID-19 vaccine. Study findings and constraints: Repertoire sampling was restricted to post-peak T cell response timepoints. Breadth and depth of Spike-specific TCRs rose after two AZD1222 doses. Among the donors, most were white British and more were female, and clonal diversity was possibly underestimated.

This CDR3 is built from 15 residues. V gave up 3 bases and J gave up 0 bases; unmatched junction bases: 5. Germline CDR1 LNHNV, CDR2 YYDKDF (reference sequence). The specimen comprised peripheral blood, sampled on day 0 of AZD1222 vaccination. The receptor's source is an adult in good health. The chain uses TRBV15 and TRBJ2-7, with 7 bases fitting TRBD2. CDR3 DNA sequence: TGTGCCACCAGCAGTATAGGCGGGGGCTCCTACGAGCAGTACTTC. Its protein product is CATSSIGGGSYEQYF.